Each of the 28 T cell receptor beta chains below was sequenced from the same sample in a study of T cell repertoires in cytomegalovirus infection. TCRdb passed the reads through MiXCR, listing each CDR3 protein once. The table has about a million distinct CDR3 sequences, roughly 30% seen once. Their antigens remain unidentified. The specimen was cultured CD8+ T cells from PBMCs, collected from culture after CMV antigen stimulation. The receptors here all came from a human donor in good health (CMV status not recorded). Some clones in this sample may be carry-over from other donors' samples.

This clonotype has just a few counts. This chain uses TRBV6-2 or TRBV6-3 with TRBJ2-7; D possibly corresponds to TRBD1 (5 bases). Germline CDR1 and CDR2: MNHEY and SVGEGT. V lost 6 bases to trimming and J lost 1 base, with 19 bases between them. The CDR3 length is 16 residues. The DNA of the CDR3 is TGTGCCAGCAGCCTAAATACCGACAGACCTTCCTACGAGCAGTACGTC. It translates to CASSLNTDRPSYEQYV.

Only a few counts were recorded for this clonotype. The chain employs TRBV12-3 or TRBV12-4 and TRBJ2-7; 7 positions match TRBD1. CDR3 length: 13 amino acids. Trimming cost V 2 bases and J 6 bases; bases outside gene matches: 4. In nucleotides, the CDR3 is TGTGCCAGCAGTTTACTAGGGGGCCTCGAGCAGTACTTC. Translation gives CASSLLGGLEQYF.

The chain employs TRBV7-6 and TRBJ2-7, with no clear D. Germline lookup yields CDR1 SGHVS and CDR2 FNYEAQ. The CDR3 has 15 amino acids. V lost 1 base, J lost 0 bases, and 10 bases lay in between. CDR3 region: CASSLEDQFSYEQYV. The CDR3 DNA follows: TGTGCCAGCAGCTTAGAGGACCAATTCTCCTACGAGCAGTACGTC.

The gene calls are TRBV12-3 or TRBV12-4 and TRBJ2-7; TRBD1 is a possible D gene (5 bases). This CDR3 has 14 residues. V was trimmed by 4 bases and J by 3 bases, leaving 13 bases between them. The CDR3 coding sequence is TGTGCCAGCAGTTCTTACAGGAGAGACTACGAGCAGTACGTC. This translates into CASSSYRRDYEQYV.

This clonotype was picked up one time. The V and J genes are TRBV18 and TRBJ2-6; D is unresolved. This CDR3 comprises 16 residues. The germline V gene encodes CDR1 KGHSH and CDR2 LQKENI. Trimming took 4 bases from V and 0 from J, leaving 10 bases between them. The CDR3 coding sequence is TGTGCCAGCTCACAAGGGTTCCCCTCTGGGGCCAACGTCCTGACTTTC. Residues: CASSQGFPSGANVLTF.

The sample holds a few counts of this clonotype. This chain links TRBV27 with TRBJ1-2; D remains ambiguous. V was shortened by 3 bases and J by 6 bases, with 11 bases between the two germline ends. Germline-derived CDR1 and CDR2 are MNHEY and SMNVEV (reference sequence). The CDR3 has 13 amino acids. Written as DNA, the CDR3 is TGTGCCAGCAGTTTCCGGCTGCTCGATGGCTACACCTTC. It specifies CASSFRLLDGYTF.

The CDR3 reads CASSLDPRQGTYGYTF. CDR3 DNA sequence: TGTGCCAGCAGCTTAGATCCTCGACAGGGGACTTATGGCTACACCTTC. V gene TRBV11-2 combines with J gene TRBJ1-2; 8 nucleotides agree with TRBD1. With V trimmed by 0 bases and J by 5 bases, 8 bases remained unmatched. The CDR3 sequence is 16 residues long. CDR1 and CDR2 (germline): SGHAT, FQNNGV.

This clonotype has only a few counts. CDR3 amino acids: CVSSPNTEAFF. The DNA of the CDR3 is TGTGTCTCAAGCCCGAACACTGAAGCTTTCTTT. The chain joins TRBV7-8 to TRBJ1-1; D not certain. The CDR3 extends over 11 amino acids. Germline V gene data show CDR1 as SGHVS and CDR2 as FQNEAQ.

There are a few counts of this clonotype. V and J are TRBV7-6 and TRBJ2-5; either TRBD1 or TRBD2 may fit D (5 bases each). Between the trimmed V and J ends, which lost 4 bases and 10 bases, there was a span of 10 bases. The CDR3 spans 11 residues. The germline V gene encodes CDR1 SGHVS and CDR2 FNYEAQ. CDR3 coding DNA: TGTGCCAGCAGCTCCGGGGCGGACCAGTACTTC. Residues: CASSSGADQYF.

The gene calls are TRBV12-5 and TRBJ1-1, with D unclear. The CDR3 has 12 residues. Trimming took off 3 bases at V and 6 bases at J, with 8 bases between the two ends. Looked up from germline, CDR1 is LGHNT and CDR2 is FRNRAP. CDR3 in amino acids: CASGFRGSEAFF. The CDR3 bases are TGTGCTAGTGGTTTTAGAGGTTCTGAAGCTTTCTTT. Full variable domain (outside the CDR3, taken from reference TRBV12-5 and TRBJ1-1): DARVTQTPRHKVTEMGQEVTMRCQPILGHNTVFWYRQTMMQGLELLAYFRNRAPLDDSGMPKDRFSAEMPDATLATLKIQPSEPRDSAVYFCASGFRGSEAFFGQGTRLTVV.

V usage is TRBV20-1 and J usage is TRBJ2-1; 9 nucleotides line up with TRBD2. This CDR3 has 17 residues. V dropped 2 bases and J dropped 5; count of bases not matched to a gene: 13. Per the germline V gene, CDR1 is DFQATT and CDR2 is SNEGSKA (reference sequence). The CDR3 protein is CSARSYRERGDHNEQFF. DNA of the CDR3: TGCAGTGCTAGATCCTACCGGGAGCGGGGGGACCACAATGAGCAGTTCTTC.

Comment on this clonotype: Since the CDR3 does not end with the conserved phenylalanine or tryptophan, this likely comes from a read error. This chain links TRBV11-2 with TRBJ2-2; 9 nucleotides match TRBD2. This CDR3 has 21 residues. CDR1 is SGHAT and CDR2 is FQNNGV in the germline V gene. V shed 2 bases and J 1 base; nucleotides not matched to a gene: 17. The CDR3 sequence is CASSLSPDLLLAGRNTGELFC. The CDR3, as DNA: TGTGCCAGCAGCTTAAGTCCTGACCTGCTACTAGCGGGTAGGAACACCGGGGAGCTGTTTTGT.

At least ten counts were recorded for this clonotype. This rearrangement joins TRBV6-6 to TRBJ2-7; 8 bases are shared with TRBD1. The germline gives CDR1 MNHNY, CDR2 SVGAGI (reference sequence). V shed 2 bases, J shed 3 bases, and the junction held 6 bases outside the gene matches. The CDR3 extends over 15 amino acids. Here the CDR3 DNA reads TGTGCCAGCAGTTACGCAGGGGGCGGCCACTACGAGCAGTACGTC. Translating it yields CASSYAGGGHYEQYV.

On this clonotype itself: Its ends do not fully match the called genes, so a read error is possible. The rearrangement links TRBV5-6 to TRBJ1-4; D remains ambiguous. The CDR3 totals 15 residues. The germline gives CDR1 SGHDT, CDR2 YYEEEE. CDR3: CASSPWQVHDEKLFF. CDR3 nucleotides: TGTGCCAGCAGCCCATGGCAGGTTCACGATGAAAAATTGTTTTTT. Combining the CDR3 with reference TRBV5-6 and TRBJ1-4 gives the whole variable domain DAGVTQSPTHLIKTRGQQVTLRCSPKSGHDTVSWYQQALGQGPQFIFQYYEEEERQRGNFPDRFSGHQFPNYSSELNVNALLLGDSALYLCASSPWQVHDEKLFFGSGTQLSVL.

For this clonotype: One junction end disagrees with the germline gene, perhaps due to a read error. The chain has TRBV7-9 and TRBJ2-1; D unresolved. The germline V gene has CDR1 SEHNR and CDR2 FQNEAQ (reference sequence). This CDR3 contains 13 residues. The CDR3 loop is CASSPTGRIEQFF. CDR3 in DNA: TGTGCTAGCAGCCCCACCGGCCGGATTGAGCAGTTCTTC. The entire variable domain, with the rest obtained from reference TRBV7-9 and TRBJ2-1, is as follows: DTGVSQNPRHKITKRGQNVTFRCDPISEHNRLYWYRQTLGQGPEFLTYFQNEAQLEKSRLLSDRFSAERPKGSFSTLEIQRTEQGDSAMYLCASSPTGRIEQFFGPGTRLTVL.

The chain joins TRBV7-9 to TRBJ1-1; possible D gene TRBD1, 6 bases. V was trimmed by 4 bases and J by 5 bases, leaving 14 bases between them. The CDR3 runs to 14 residues. The germline V gene encodes CDR1 SEHNR and CDR2 FQNEAQ (reference sequence). CDR3 coding DNA: TGTGCCAGCAGCTCCGGGACACAGCAGACTGAAGCTTTCTTT. Protein: CASSSGTQQTEAFF. Combining the CDR3 with reference TRBV7-9 and TRBJ1-1 gives the whole variable domain DTGVSQNPRHKITKRGQNVTFRCDPISEHNRLYWYRQTLGQGPEFLTYFQNEAQLEKSRLLSDRFSAERPKGSFSTLEIQRTEQGDSAMYLCASSSGTQQTEAFFGQGTRLTVV.

The V gene is TRBV6-2 or TRBV6-3, the J gene TRBJ2-5; 9 positions match TRBD2. V gave up 2 bases and J gave up 2 bases; unmatched junction bases: 12. Germline V CDR1 and CDR2: MNHEY, SVGEGT. The CDR3 has 18 residues. The CDR3 bases are TGTGCCAGCAGTTACGTGCTAGCGGGGTCCCCTTATCAAGAGACCCAGTACTTC. Its protein is CASSYVLAGSPYQETQYF.

Only a few counts were recorded for this clonotype. This rearrangement joins TRBV12-5 to TRBJ2-1, with 8 bases fitting TRBD1. CDR3 length: 15 amino acids. The ends lost 5 bases at V and 8 bases at J; junction bases unmatched: 11. CDR1 is LGHNT and CDR2 is FRNRAP in the germline V gene. CDR3 bases: TGTGCTAGTGGTATCGGACAGGGCTTCGGGGATGAGCAGTTCTTC. This translates into CASGIGQGFGDEQFF.

For this clonotype: One end of the junction is discordant with germline, which a read error may explain. The chain couples TRBV7-9 to TRBJ1-4, with no clear D. CDR1 is SEHNR, CDR2 FQNEAQ, per germline (reference sequence). The CDR3 spans 14 residues. The CDR3 region is CTSSLGRYDEKLFF. CDR3 DNA sequence: TGTACCAGCAGCTTAGGACGGTACGATGAAAAACTGTTTTTT.

The chain recombines TRBV11-2 with TRBJ2-3, with 8 bases identical to TRBD2. CDR3 length: 18 amino acids. Looked up from germline, CDR1 is SGHAT and CDR2 is FQNNGV. The V segment lost 1 base and the J segment 2 bases; nucleotides outside the gene matches: 11. CDR3 DNA: TGTGCCAGCAGCTTAGGTCGGGCTAGCGGGTTACTCACAGATACGCAGTATTTT. This sequence encodes CASSLGRASGLLTDTQYF.

The chain has TRBV29-1 and TRBJ2-3; 10 nucleotides agree with TRBD2. CDR1 is SQVTM and CDR2 is ANQGSEA in the germline V gene. The trim removed 1 base at V and 0 bases at J, leaving 10 bases unmatched. The CDR3 length is 18 residues. The CDR3 here is CSVEGISGGPLSTDTQYF. As DNA, the CDR3 is TGCAGCGTTGAAGGCATTAGCGGGGGGCCGCTTAGCACAGATACGCAGTATTTT.

This clonotype showed up just a few times. The chain employs TRBV15 and TRBJ1-5; D possibly corresponds to TRBD1 (5 bases). This CDR3 region has 15 residues. In germline, CDR1 is LNHNV, CDR2 YYDKDF (reference sequence). V was shortened by 5 bases and J by 7 bases, with 18 bases between the two germline ends. CDR3 in amino acids: CATSPDGTAAQPQHF. CDR3 DNA: TGTGCCACCAGCCCCGACGGGACCGCTGCCCAGCCCCAGCATTTT. Combining the CDR3 with reference TRBV15 and TRBJ1-5 gives the whole variable domain DAMVIQNPRYQVTQFGKPVTLSCSQTLNHNVMYWYQQKSSQAPKLLFHYYDKDFNNEADTPDNFQSRRPNTSFCFLDIRSPGLGDTAMYLCATSPDGTAAQPQHFGDGTRLSIL.

The rearrangement joins TRBV27 to TRBJ1-3; tentative D call: TRBD1 (6 bases). Germline CDR1 reads MNHEY; CDR2 reads SMNVEV (reference sequence). This CDR3 region has 17 residues. The V end lost 6 bases, the J end lost 3 bases, and 21 bases lay between the germline ends. The CDR3 sequence is CASRRPSGTKGGNTIYF. For the CDR3, the DNA is TGTGCCAGCAGACGGCCCTCCGGGACAAAAGGTGGAAACACCATATATTTT.

There are many counts of this clonotype. The chain recombines TRBV7-2 with TRBJ1-1, with TRBD1 identical over 9 bases. V gave up 7 bases and J gave up 0 bases; unmatched junction bases: 6. CDR1 and CDR2 (germline): SGHTA, FQGNSA. This CDR3 contains 15 residues. This CDR3 reads CASTWGQGMNTEAFF. In nucleotides, the CDR3 is TGTGCCAGCACCTGGGGACAGGGAATGAACACTGAAGCTTTCTTT.

This chain joins TRBV19 and TRBJ2-1; D possibly corresponds to TRBD2 (6 bases). Trimming removed 5 bases at V and 8 bases at J, with 16 bases between. CDR3 size: 14 residues. Germline values: CDR1 LNHDA, CDR2 SQIVND (reference sequence). The DNA of the CDR3 is TGTGCCAGTAGTCCTGTGACTCGGAGGGATGAGCAGTTCTTC. This gives the protein CASSPVTRRDEQFF.

This clonotype turned up a few times. The CDR3, as DNA: TGTGCCAGCAGCCTGGCCCGGGACAGGGATCAGCCCCAGCATTTT. This translates into CASSLARDRDQPQHF. J is TRBJ1-5 and V is TRBV7-9; 9 nucleotides match TRBD1. From germline, CDR1 is SEHNR and CDR2 FQNEAQ (reference sequence). The CDR3 sequence is 15 residues long. V lost 5 bases and J lost 5; bases outside the gene matches: 7.

This clonotype was seen only a few times. The rearrangement uses TRBV12-3 or TRBV12-4 and TRBJ2-7, with 9 bases lining up with TRBD1. The CDR3 loop spans 17 amino acids. V trimming: 4 bases; J trimming: 4 bases; junction bases outside the gene matches: 14. CDR3 amino acids: CASSSPTGGGPFYEQYF. In DNA form, the CDR3 reads TGTGCCAGCAGTTCTCCTACAGGGGGCGGTCCCTTTTACGAGCAGTACTTC.

This clonotype was picked up a small number of times. The chain joins TRBV7-3 to TRBJ1-1, with 9 bases matching TRBD1. This CDR3 is built from 15 residues. V gave up 0 bases and J gave up 4 bases; unmatched junction bases: 3. CDR1 SGHTA and CDR2 FQGTGA come from the germline V gene. The CDR3 DNA follows: TGTGCCAGCAGCTTAACAGGACAGGGGAGCACTGAAGCTTTCTTT. Translating it yields CASSLTGQGSTEAFF. Based on the CDR3 plus reference TRBV7-3 and TRBJ1-1, the full variable domain is GAGVSQTPSNKVTEKGKYVELRCDPISGHTALYWYRQSLGQGPEFLIYFQGTGAADDSGLPNDRFFAVRPEGSVSTLKIQRTERGDSAVYLCASSLTGQGSTEAFFGQGTRLTVV.